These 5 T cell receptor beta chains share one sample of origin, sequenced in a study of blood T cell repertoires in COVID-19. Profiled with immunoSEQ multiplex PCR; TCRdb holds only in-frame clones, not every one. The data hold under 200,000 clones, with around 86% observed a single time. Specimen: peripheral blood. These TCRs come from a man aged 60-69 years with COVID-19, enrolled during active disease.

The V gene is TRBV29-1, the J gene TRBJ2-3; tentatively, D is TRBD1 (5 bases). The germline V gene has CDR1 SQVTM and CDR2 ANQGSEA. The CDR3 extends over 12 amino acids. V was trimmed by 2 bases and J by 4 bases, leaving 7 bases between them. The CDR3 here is CSVEKGPDTQYF. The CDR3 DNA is TGCAGCGTTGAAAAGGGGCCAGATACGCAGTATTTT.

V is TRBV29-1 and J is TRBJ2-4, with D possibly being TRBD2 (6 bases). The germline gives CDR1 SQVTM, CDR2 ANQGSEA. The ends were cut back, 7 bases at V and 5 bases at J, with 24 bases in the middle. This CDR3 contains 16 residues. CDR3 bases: TGCAGCGCCGTGATCCACACCCGGGAGTCGCAAAACATTCAGTACTTC. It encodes CSAVIHTRESQNIQYF.

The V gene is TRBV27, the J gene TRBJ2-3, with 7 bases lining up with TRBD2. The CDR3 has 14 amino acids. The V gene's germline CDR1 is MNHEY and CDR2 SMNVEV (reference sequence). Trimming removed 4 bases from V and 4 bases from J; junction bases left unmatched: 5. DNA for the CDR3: TGTGCCAGCAGTTCCACCGGACTAGCAGATACGCAGTATTTT. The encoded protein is CASSSTGLADTQYF.

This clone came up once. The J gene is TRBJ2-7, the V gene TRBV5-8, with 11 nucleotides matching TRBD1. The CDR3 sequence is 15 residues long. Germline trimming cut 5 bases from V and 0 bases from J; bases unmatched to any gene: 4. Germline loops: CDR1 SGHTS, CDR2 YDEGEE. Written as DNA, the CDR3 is TGTGCCAGCAGACGGACAGGGGGCCTCTCCTACGAGCAGTACTTC. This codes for CASRRTGGLSYEQYF.

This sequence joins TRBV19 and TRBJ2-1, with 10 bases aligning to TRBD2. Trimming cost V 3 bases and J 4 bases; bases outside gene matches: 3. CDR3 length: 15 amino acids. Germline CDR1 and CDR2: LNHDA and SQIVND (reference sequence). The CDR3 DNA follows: TGTGCCAGTAGTATTACTAGCGGGGTTTACAATGAGCAGTTCTTC. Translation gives CASSITSGVYNEQFF.